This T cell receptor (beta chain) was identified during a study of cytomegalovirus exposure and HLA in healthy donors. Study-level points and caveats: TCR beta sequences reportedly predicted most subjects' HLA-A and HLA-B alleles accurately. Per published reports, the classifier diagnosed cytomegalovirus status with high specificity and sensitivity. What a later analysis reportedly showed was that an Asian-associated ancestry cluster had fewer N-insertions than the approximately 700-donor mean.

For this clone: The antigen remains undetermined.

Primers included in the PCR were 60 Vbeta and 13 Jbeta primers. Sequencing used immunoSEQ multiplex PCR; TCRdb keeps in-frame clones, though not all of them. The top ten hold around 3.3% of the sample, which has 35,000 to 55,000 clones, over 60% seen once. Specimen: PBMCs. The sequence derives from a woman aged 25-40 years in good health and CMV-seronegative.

The CDR3 bases are TGTGCCAGTAGGATGGACCGGGACAGCCCTACTGAAGCTTTCTTT. Protein: CASRMDRDSPTEAFF. This sequence joins TRBV19 and TRBJ1-1; 7 positions agree with TRBD1. This CDR3 comprises 15 residues. CDR1 is LNHDA, CDR2 SQIVND, per germline (reference sequence). V was clipped by 6 bases and J by 5 bases; unmatched bases: 12.